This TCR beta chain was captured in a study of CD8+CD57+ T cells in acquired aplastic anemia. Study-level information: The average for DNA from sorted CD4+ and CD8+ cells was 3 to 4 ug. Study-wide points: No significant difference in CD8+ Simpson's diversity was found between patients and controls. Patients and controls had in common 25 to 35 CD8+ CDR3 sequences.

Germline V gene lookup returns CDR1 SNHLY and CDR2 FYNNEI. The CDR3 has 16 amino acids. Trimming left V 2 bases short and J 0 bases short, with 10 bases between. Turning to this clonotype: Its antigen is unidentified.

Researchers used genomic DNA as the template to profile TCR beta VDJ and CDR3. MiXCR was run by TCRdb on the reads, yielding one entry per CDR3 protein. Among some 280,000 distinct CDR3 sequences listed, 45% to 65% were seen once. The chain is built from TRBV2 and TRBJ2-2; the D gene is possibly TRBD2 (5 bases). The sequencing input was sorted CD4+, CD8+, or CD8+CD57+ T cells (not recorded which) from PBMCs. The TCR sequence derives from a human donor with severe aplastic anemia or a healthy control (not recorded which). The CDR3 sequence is CASSESLAANTGELFF. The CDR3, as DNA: TGTGCCAGCAGTGAATCCCTAGCCGCGAACACCGGGGAGCTGTTTTTT. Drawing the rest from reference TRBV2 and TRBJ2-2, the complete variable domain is EPEVTQTPSHQVTQMGQEVILRCVPISNHLYFYWYRQILGQKVEFLVSFYNNEISEKSEIFDDQFSVERPDGSNFTLKIRSTKLEDSAMYFCASSESLAANTGELFFGEGSRLTVL.